The rows below give T cell receptor beta chains drawn from one sample of a study of T-cell memory formation after mild COVID-19. TCRdb reanalysed the 5' RACE reads using MiXCR and keeps one entry per CDR3 protein. The repertoire holds about 250,000 distinct CDR3 sequences, less than 20% seen once, with under 2.5% in the top ten. The sample was PBMCs or a T cell subset sorted from them (not recorded which). These receptors were taken from an adult woman who had mild COVID-19 (a few samples of this study predate the infection). Cell type and time point are not known. The CDR3 runs from the conserved cysteine through the conserved F or W. D genes are given only for firm matches. Rows may omit the clone size; those that give it use once, few, many or a size class.

DNA: TGCGCCAGCAGGCGGGCGGTTAGGGACAATCAGCCCCAGCATTTT
CDR3: CASRRAVRDNQPQHF
J: TRBJ1-5
V: TRBV5-1
length: 15
size: NA
D: NA

DNA: TGTGCCAGTAGAGTTGGCGGGGGACCTGGAAACACCATATATTTT
CDR3: CASRVGGGPGNTIYF
J: TRBJ1-3
V: TRBV19
length: 15
size: NA
D: NA

DNA: TGTGCCAGCAGCCAGTACAGAGGACGGTACAATGAGCAGTTCTTC
CDR3: CASSQYRGRYNEQFF
J: TRBJ2-1
V: TRBV7-9
length: 15
size: few
D: NA

DNA: TGTGCCAGCAGTTCCGACAGCTACGAGCAGTACTTC
CDR3: CASSSDSYEQYF
J: TRBJ2-7
V: TRBV6-5
length: 12
size: many
D: NA

DNA: TGCAGTGCTTCCCACGGGACCCTCAGGGGCTATGGCTACACCTTC
CDR3: CSASHGTLRGYGYTF
J: TRBJ1-2
V: TRBV20-1
length: 15
size: NA
D: NA

DNA: TGTGCCAGCAGTGAAGCGGGGGGCCAAACCTACGAGCAGTACTTC
CDR3: CASSEAGGQTYEQYF
J: TRBJ2-7
V: TRBV2
length: 15
size: few
D: NA

DNA: TGCAGCGTTGTGTTCGTGCGAGAGACCCAGTACTTC
CDR3: CSVVFVRETQYF
J: TRBJ2-5
V: TRBV29-1
length: 12
size: many
D: NA

DNA: TGCGCCAGCAGCTCGGGACTAGCGGGGGACAACGGAAGGGAGACCCAGTACTTC
CDR3: CASSSGLAGDNGRETQYF
J: TRBJ2-5
V: TRBV5-1
length: 18
size: many
D: TRBD2

DNA: TGTGCCAGCACAGGACAAGGCACAGATACGCAGTATTTT
CDR3: CASTGQGTDTQYF
J: TRBJ2-3
V: TRBV7-3
length: 13
size: NA
D: NA

DNA: TGCGCCAGCAGCTTACCCGCCGGGACAGGTGACTCCTACAATGAGCAGTTCTTC
CDR3: CASSLPAGTGDSYNEQFF
J: TRBJ2-1
V: TRBV5-1
length: 18
size: NA
D: TRBD1

DNA: TGCAGTGCTAGAGATGCCGGGACAGGGACCTATAATTCACCCCTCCACTTT
CDR3: CSARDAGTGTYNSPLHF
J: TRBJ1-6
V: TRBV20-1
length: 17
size: NA
D: TRBD1

DNA: TGTGCCAGCAGCCAACAGAGGGCAGGCGGCTACACCTTC
CDR3: CASSQQRAGGYTF
J: TRBJ1-2
V: TRBV3-1
length: 13
size: NA
D: NA

DNA: TGCAGCGTTGGGCATACTAGCACAGATACGCAGTATTTT
CDR3: CSVGHTSTDTQYF
J: TRBJ2-3
V: TRBV29-1
length: 13
size: NA
D: NA

DNA: TGTGCCAGCAGCGTAGATGGGGGCGCGGGGTATGGCTACACCTTC
CDR3: CASSVDGGAGYGYTF
J: TRBJ1-2
V: TRBV9
length: 15
size: few
D: NA

DNA: TGCAGTGCTAGAGCACAGGGGGCCGTTAGCAATCAGCCCCAGCATTTT
CDR3: CSARAQGAVSNQPQHF
J: TRBJ1-5
V: TRBV20-1
length: 16
size: few
D: TRBD1

DNA: TGTGCCAGCAGTCCGACGGGGGGGCTGAATACGCAGTATTTT
CDR3: CASSPTGGLNTQYF
J: TRBJ2-3
V: TRBV12-3/TRBV12-4
length: 14
size: NA
D: TRBD2

DNA: TGTGCCAGCAGCCAAGATGAGTTGGTGGGCAGGACGAGCTACGAGCAGTACTTC
CDR3: CASSQDELVGRTSYEQYF
J: TRBJ2-7
V: TRBV3-1
length: 18
size: few
D: NA

DNA: TGTGCCAGCAGCTTAGATCTTTTGCGGGCCCACTCTAACTATGGCTACACCTTC
CDR3: CASSLDLLRAHSNYGYTF
J: TRBJ1-2
V: TRBV7-8
length: 18
size: many
D: NA

DNA: TGTGCCAGCAGCGTAGGGTATAGCGGGGGGCACCAAGAGACCCAGTACTTC
CDR3: CASSVGYSGGHQETQYF
J: TRBJ2-5
V: TRBV9
length: 17
size: few
D: TRBD2

DNA: TGTGCCACCAAAAGGGGGAACACCGGGGAGCTGTTTTTT
CDR3: CATKRGNTGELFF
J: TRBJ2-2
V: TRBV24-1
length: 13
size: few
D: NA

DNA: TGCGCCGAGGGGGATGAGCAGTTCTTC
CDR3: CAEGDEQFF
J: TRBJ2-1
V: TRBV7-9
length: 9
size: few
D: NA

DNA: TGCAGCGTGGCTCGGGGGGGACTCTACGAGCAGTACTTC
CDR3: CSVARGGLYEQYF
J: TRBJ2-7
V: TRBV29-1
length: 13
size: few
D: TRBD2

DNA: TGTGCCAGCAGTGCGGGCAGGGGAAACATTCAGTACTTC
CDR3: CASSAGRGNIQYF
J: TRBJ2-4
V: TRBV12-3/TRBV12-4
length: 13
size: NA
D: NA

DNA: TGTGCCACCAGTGATGGCCGAGCGGGGGGAGCCACAGATACGCAGTATTTT
CDR3: CATSDGRAGGATDTQYF
J: TRBJ2-3
V: TRBV24-1
length: 17
size: many
D: TRBD2

DNA: TGTGCCAGCAGCTGGGATACCAACACTGAAGCTTTCTTT
CDR3: CASSWDTNTEAFF
J: TRBJ1-1
V: TRBV7-3
length: 13
size: NA
D: NA

DNA: TGTGCCACCAGTGATAGGACAAATCAGGCCCTTACCGGGGAGCTGTTTTTT
CDR3: CATSDRTNQALTGELFF
J: TRBJ2-2
V: TRBV24-1
length: 17
size: few
D: NA

DNA: TGCAGTGCTAGAGATGGGACAGGGAGATATGGCTACACCTTC
CDR3: CSARDGTGRYGYTF
J: TRBJ1-2
V: TRBV20-1
length: 14
size: NA
D: TRBD1

DNA: TGCAGCGTTGAACTCCCTCGGGCCAAAAACATTCAGTACTTC
CDR3: CSVELPRAKNIQYF
J: TRBJ2-4
V: TRBV29-1
length: 14
size: NA
D: NA

DNA: TGTGCCAGCAGCTTCGGGGGTGAGCAGTTCTTC
CDR3: CASSFGGEQFF
J: TRBJ2-1
V: TRBV7-9
length: 11
size: NA
D: NA

DNA: TGTGCCAGCAGCGAGAGGGACAGCAAAGGCTACACCTTC
CDR3: CASSERDSKGYTF
J: TRBJ1-2
V: TRBV7-8
length: 13
size: NA
D: TRBD1

DNA: TGCGCCAGCAGCTTGGGACAGAATTCTGAGACCCAGTACTTC
CDR3: CASSLGQNSETQYF
J: TRBJ2-5
V: TRBV5-1
length: 14
size: NA
D: NA

DNA: TGCGCCAGCAGCTTGGAGGGGGCCTCTGGAAACACCATATATTTT
CDR3: CASSLEGASGNTIYF
J: TRBJ1-3
V: TRBV5-1
length: 15
size: few
D: TRBD1

DNA: TGTGCCAGCAAAACCATCGGGGCCAACGTCCTGACTTTC
CDR3: CASKTIGANVLTF
J: TRBJ2-6
V: TRBV27
length: 13
size: NA
D: NA

DNA: TGTGCCACCAGTGAAGGTGGTCCCGGAGAGACCCAGTACTTC
CDR3: CATSEGGPGETQYF
J: TRBJ2-5
V: TRBV24-1
length: 14
size: few
D: NA

DNA: TGTGCCACCAGTCCGCGGATGTCCCGCACAGATACGCAGTATTTT
CDR3: CATSPRMSRTDTQYF
J: TRBJ2-3
V: TRBV24-1
length: 15
size: NA
D: NA

DNA: TGCAGTGCTTTCCCGGGGGGGAACACTGAAGCTTTCTTT
CDR3: CSAFPGGNTEAFF
J: TRBJ1-1
V: TRBV20-1
length: 13
size: few
D: NA

DNA: TGTGCCAGCAGGCCTGACTCGGGACAGGCCCTTACAAACAATGAGCAGTTCTTC
CDR3: CASRPDSGQALTNNEQFF
J: TRBJ2-1
V: TRBV6-2/TRBV6-3
length: 18
size: many
D: TRBD1